This TCR beta chain was obtained from a study of cytomegalovirus exposure and HLA in healthy donors. For the study at large: The roughly 110 validation repertoires were reported in a later analysis to have been generated on the same platform as the approximately 700 first-cohort repertoires. Findings and limits, study-wide: Cytomegalovirus association was listed for approximately 150 TCR beta chains. Most TCR sequences were uncommon, yet certain public TCRs appeared in many donors. Per published reports, the classifier diagnosed cytomegalovirus status with high specificity and sensitivity.

V was pared by 5 bases and J by 6 bases, with 5 bases of the junction left unmatched. CDR3 length: 13 amino acids. Germline CDR1 is MNHEY and CDR2 is SVGAGI. TCRdb's table, derived via immunoSEQ multiplex PCR, lists solely in-frame clones and lacks some. The sample shows approximately 80,000 clones, roughly 93% of them seen only once. For this clone: Its antigen is unidentified.

V usage is TRBV6-5 and J usage is TRBJ1-2, with 8 bases fitting TRBD1. Input material: PBMCs. This receptor was obtained from a woman between 25 and 40 years old in good health and CMV-seronegative. The CDR3 DNA is TGTGCCAGCAGTACCCGGACAGGGAATGGCTACACCTTC. It codes for CASSTRTGNGYTF.